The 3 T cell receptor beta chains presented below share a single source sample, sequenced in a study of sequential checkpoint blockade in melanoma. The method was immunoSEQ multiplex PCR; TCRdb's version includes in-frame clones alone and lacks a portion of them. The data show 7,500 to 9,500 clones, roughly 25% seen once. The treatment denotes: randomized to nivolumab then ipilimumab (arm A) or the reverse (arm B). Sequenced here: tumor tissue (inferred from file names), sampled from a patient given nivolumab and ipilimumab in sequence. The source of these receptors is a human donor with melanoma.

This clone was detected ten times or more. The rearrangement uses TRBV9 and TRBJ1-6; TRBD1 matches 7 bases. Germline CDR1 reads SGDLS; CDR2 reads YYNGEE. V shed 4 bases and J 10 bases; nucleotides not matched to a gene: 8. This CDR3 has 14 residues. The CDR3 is CASSLRQGGSPLHF. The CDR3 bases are TGTGCCAGCAGCTTGAGACAGGGAGGGTCACCCCTCCACTTT.

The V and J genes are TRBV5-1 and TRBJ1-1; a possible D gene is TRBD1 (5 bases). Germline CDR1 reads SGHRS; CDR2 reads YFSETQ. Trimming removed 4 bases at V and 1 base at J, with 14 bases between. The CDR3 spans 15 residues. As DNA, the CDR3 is TGCGCCAGCAGCACCCAATCGACAGAGAACACTGAAGCTTTCTTT. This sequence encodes CASSTQSTENTEAFF.

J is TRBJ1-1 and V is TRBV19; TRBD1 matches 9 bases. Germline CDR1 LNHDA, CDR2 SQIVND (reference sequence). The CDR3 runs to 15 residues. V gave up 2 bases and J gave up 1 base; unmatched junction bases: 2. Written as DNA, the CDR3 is TGTGCCAGTAGTATACCGACAGGGGGGAACACTGAAGCTTTCTTT. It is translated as CASSIPTGGNTEAFF.